This T cell receptor (beta chain) was captured in a study of regulatory T cells in long-lasting Graves disease. Study results and limitations: Preferential use of TRBV28, TRBJ1-2 and TRBJ2-5 was seen in persistent disease. Lower TCR diversity was seen in persistent Graves' patients than in newly diagnosed ones.

Time point noted: newly diagnosed GD, antithyroid drugs for less than 3 months. The TCR library used RNA extracted from PBMCs. With iRepertoire HTBI primers and Arm-PCR of CDR3 regions, TCR beta libraries were built. In TCRdb, the multiplex PCR reads were re-called with MiXCR into one record per CDR3 protein. The data show about 220,000 distinct CDR3 sequences, with roughly 19% seen just once and 12% held by the top ten. Details on this clonotype: What it binds is not known. This likely stems from a read error, as it lies one base from a far larger clone.

Deletions cut 5 bases from V and 8 bases from J, with 18 bases between. CDR1 and CDR2 from the germline V gene are MDHEN and SYDVKM. The CDR3 length is 15 residues. These data are also associated with another study on T cells in Graves' hyperthyroidism and ophthalmopathy. From that study: The study excluded patients with uncontrolled infection, other autoimmune disease, pregnancy or lactation.

This clonotype was obtained from a woman aged 25 to 39 with Graves disease. The sequences come from peripheral blood mononuclear cells (PBMCs), collected at new diagnosis, from a patient treated with antithyroid drugs. This chain joins TRBV28 and TRBJ1-4; D gene unclear. Here the CDR3 DNA reads TGTGCCAGCAGTCCCACCGGGGTTGAAGGGGAAAAACTGTTTTTT. As protein: CASSPTGVEGEKLFF.